A single T cell receptor (beta chain) is shown here with its context. Its matching antigen is unknown. This specimen comes from a study of response to subunit inactivated influenza vaccine. Study-level results: The authors put forward the suggestion that each seasonal influenza vaccination may bring in only a limited number of new T cells.

TCRdb fed the RT-PCR reads into MiXCR, producing one record per CDR3 protein. The sample holds 650,000 to 800,000 distinct CDR3 sequences, approximately 13% seen once. The origin of this receptor is a man in his forties or fifties who received an inactivated influenza vaccine. The sample here was PBMCs from blood, taken approximately 15 days before vaccination.

This CDR3 is CASSVGSDWTKNIQYF. As DNA, the CDR3 is TGTGCCAGCAGCGTAGGTTCTGATTGGACCAAAAACATTCAGTACTTC. The chain carries TRBV9 and TRBJ2-4; D call uncertain. Germline lookup yields CDR1 SGDLS and CDR2 YYNGEE. The CDR3 extends over 16 amino acids. V gave up 0 bases and J gave up 2 bases, with 12 bases separating them.